The present T cell receptor beta chain was sequenced within a study of regulatory and conventional T cells in RAG deficiency. Germline V gives CDR1 SGHDT, CDR2 YYEEEE. The V and J ends lost 4 bases and 1 base, in that order; junction bases with no gene match: 1. This CDR3 spans 14 amino acids. The sorted regulatory T cells were CD4+, CD25-high and CD127-low, with genomic DNA sequenced. The data were produced by immunoSEQ multiplex PCR, yet TCRdb's version contains in-frame clones alone and is incomplete. The data contain under 20,000 clones, about 91% of them singletons. Remarks on this clone: The antigen is not known.

General study points: Patient subsets had shorter CDR3s; Omenn Treg-Tconv overlap exceeded 85%. Other subsets showed 9 to 10-fold reductions, but Treg unique TCR beta sequences fell about 92-fold in these patients.

The same sample was also used in a study of regulatory T cells. This second report adds: Amplification used 52 TRBV primers and 13 TRBJ primers. Patient repertoires had restricted TRB V-J pairs and skewed V and J usage, most in Tregs.

This TCR came from a human donor in good health. The specimen was Tregs sorted from blood. The chain recombines TRBV5-6 with TRBJ2-1, with 8 bases identical to TRBD2. This CDR3 is CASSRGGSYNEQFF. DNA for the CDR3: TGTGCCAGCAGCCGGGGGGGTTCCTACAATGAGCAGTTCTTC.